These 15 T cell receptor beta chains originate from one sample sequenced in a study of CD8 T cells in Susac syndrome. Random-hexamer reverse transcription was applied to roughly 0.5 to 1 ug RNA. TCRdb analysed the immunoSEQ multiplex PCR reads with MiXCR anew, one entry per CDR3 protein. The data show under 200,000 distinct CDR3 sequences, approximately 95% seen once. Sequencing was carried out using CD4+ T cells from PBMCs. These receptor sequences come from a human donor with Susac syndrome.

The CDR3 DNA follows: TGCAGTGCCCCGGGGCCATTATTCCGCTGGGAGACCCAGTACTTC. Amino acids: CSAPGPLFRWETQYF. The chain is built from TRBV20-1 and TRBJ2-5; D tentatively reads TRBD1 or TRBD2 (5 bases each). There are 15 residues in the CDR3. In germline, CDR1 is DFQATT, CDR2 SNEGSKA (reference sequence). Trimming took 6 bases from V and 5 from J, leaving 22 bases between them.

For the CDR3, the DNA is TGTGCCAGCAGCTTAGAAGCTAGCGGGCCCGCGGCCCAGTACTTC. Its translation is CASSLEASGPAAQYF. V is TRBV11-2 and J is TRBJ2-5; 8 bases are shared with TRBD2. Germline loops: CDR1 SGHAT, CDR2 FQNNGV. Trimming at V came to 0 bases and at J to 9 bases, leaving 9 bases not matched to a gene. The CDR3 has 15 residues.

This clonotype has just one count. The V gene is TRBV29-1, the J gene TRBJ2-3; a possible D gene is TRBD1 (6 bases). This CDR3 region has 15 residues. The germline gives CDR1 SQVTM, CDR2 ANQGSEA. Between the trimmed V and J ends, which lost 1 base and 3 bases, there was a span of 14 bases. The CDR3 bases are TGCAGCGTTGAAGTCCGGACAGTGGGAACAGATACGCAGTATTTT. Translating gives CSVEVRTVGTDTQYF.

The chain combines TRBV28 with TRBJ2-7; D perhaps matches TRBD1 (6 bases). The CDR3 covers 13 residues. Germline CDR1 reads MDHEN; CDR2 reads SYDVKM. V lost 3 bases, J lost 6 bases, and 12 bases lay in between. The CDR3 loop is CASSFGNRVEQYF. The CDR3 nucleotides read TGTGCCAGCAGTTTCGGGAACAGGGTCGAGCAGTACTTC.

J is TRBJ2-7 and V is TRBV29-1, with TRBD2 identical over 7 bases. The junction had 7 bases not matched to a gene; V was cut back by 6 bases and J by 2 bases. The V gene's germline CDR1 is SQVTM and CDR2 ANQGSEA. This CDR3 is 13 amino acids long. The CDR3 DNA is TGCAGCGTCGCAGGGAGGGCCGCCTACGAGCAGTACTTC. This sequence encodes CSVAGRAAYEQYF.

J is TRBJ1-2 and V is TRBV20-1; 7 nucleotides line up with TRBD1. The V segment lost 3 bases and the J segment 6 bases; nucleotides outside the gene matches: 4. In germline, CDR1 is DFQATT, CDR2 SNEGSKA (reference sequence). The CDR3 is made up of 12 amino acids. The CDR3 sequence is CSASRTGDGYTF. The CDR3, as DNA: TGCAGTGCTAGTCGTACAGGGGATGGCTACACCTTC.

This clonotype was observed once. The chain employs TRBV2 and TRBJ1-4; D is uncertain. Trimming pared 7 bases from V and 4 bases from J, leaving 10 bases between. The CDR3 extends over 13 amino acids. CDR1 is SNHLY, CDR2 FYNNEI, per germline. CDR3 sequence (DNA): TGTGCCAGCAAGATGGATTATAATGAAAAACTGTTTTTT. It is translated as CASKMDYNEKLFF.

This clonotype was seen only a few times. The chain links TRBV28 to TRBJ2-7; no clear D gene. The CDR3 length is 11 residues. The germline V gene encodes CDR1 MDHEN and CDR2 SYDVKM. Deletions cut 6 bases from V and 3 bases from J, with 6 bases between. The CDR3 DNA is TGTGCCAGCAGCTCTTACTACGAGCAGTACTTC. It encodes CASSSYYEQYF.

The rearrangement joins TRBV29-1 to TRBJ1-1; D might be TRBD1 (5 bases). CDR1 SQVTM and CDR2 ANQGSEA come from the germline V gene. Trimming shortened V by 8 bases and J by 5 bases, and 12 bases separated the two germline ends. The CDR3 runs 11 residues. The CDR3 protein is CSSFSGTEAFF. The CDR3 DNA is TGCAGCTCATTCTCAGGGACTGAAGCTTTCTTT.

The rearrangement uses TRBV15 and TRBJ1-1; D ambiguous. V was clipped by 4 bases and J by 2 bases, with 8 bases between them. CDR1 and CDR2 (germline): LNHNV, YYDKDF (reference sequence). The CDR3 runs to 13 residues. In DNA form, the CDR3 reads TGTGCCACCAGCACCCCGGGAAACACTGAAGCTTTCTTT. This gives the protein CATSTPGNTEAFF.

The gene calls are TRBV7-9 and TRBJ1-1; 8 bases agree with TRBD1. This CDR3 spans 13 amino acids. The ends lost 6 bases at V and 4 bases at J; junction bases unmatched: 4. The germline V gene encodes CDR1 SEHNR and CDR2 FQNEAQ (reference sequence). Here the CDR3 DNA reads TGTGCCAGCAGACTTGGACAGGGCACTGAAGCTTTCTTT. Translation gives CASRLGQGTEAFF.

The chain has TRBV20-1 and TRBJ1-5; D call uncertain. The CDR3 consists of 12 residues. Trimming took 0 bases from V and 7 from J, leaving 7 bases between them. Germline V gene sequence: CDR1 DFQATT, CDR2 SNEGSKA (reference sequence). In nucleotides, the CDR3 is TGCAGTGCTAGAGATAACCTGCAGCCCCAGCATTTT. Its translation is CSARDNLQPQHF.

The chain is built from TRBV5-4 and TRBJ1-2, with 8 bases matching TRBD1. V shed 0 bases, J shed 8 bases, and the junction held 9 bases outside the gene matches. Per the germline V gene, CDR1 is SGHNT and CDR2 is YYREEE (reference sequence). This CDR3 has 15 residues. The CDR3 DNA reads TGTGCCAGCAGCTTGGATTCAGGGGGCGGCCGCGGCTACACCTTC. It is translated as CASSLDSGGGRGYTF.

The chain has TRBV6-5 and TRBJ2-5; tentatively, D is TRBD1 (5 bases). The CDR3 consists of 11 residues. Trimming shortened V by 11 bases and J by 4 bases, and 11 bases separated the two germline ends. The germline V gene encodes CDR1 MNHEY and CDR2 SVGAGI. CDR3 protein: CAAQQGETQYF. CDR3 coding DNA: TGTGCCGCTCAGCAGGGAGAGACCCAGTACTTC.

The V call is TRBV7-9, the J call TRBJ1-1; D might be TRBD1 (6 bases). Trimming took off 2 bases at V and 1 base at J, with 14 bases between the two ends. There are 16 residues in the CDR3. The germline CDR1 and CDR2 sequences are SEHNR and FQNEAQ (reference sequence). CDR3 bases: TGTGCCAGCAGCTTAAGTGCTCAGGGGTCGAACACTGAAGCTTTCTTT. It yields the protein CASSLSAQGSNTEAFF.